A selection of T cell receptor beta chains follows, all from one sample in a study of T-cell memory formation after mild COVID-19. From the 5' RACE reads, TCRdb called clonotypes with MiXCR, one entry per CDR3 protein. This sample has some 260,000 distinct CDR3 sequences, with around 15% found just once. Sequenced material: PBMCs or a T cell subset sorted from them (not recorded which). Every receptor here comes from a young man who had mild COVID-19 (a few samples of this study predate the infection). Cell type and time point are not known. CDR3s include the opening cysteine and the closing phenylalanine or tryptophan. A D gene is named only where the DNA matches it firmly. Where a row states a size, it is once, few, many or the class of an expanded clone; other rows omit it.

v_gene: TRBV18; abundance: NA; j_gene: TRBJ1-1; d_gene: TRBD1; CDR3nt: TGTGCCAGCTCACCAGAACAGGGGGCGGTCACTGAAGCTTTCTTT; CDR3aa: CASSPEQGAVTEAFF
v_gene: TRBV2; abundance: NA; j_gene: TRBJ2-5; d_gene: NA; CDR3nt: TGTGCCAGCAGGAGACAAGCCCAGTACTTC; CDR3aa: CASRRQAQYF
v_gene: TRBV4-3; abundance: few; j_gene: TRBJ2-5; d_gene: NA; CDR3nt: TGCGCCAGCAGCCAAGATATGATGGGGACCCAGTACTTC; CDR3aa: CASSQDMMGTQYF
v_gene: TRBV6-5; abundance: NA; j_gene: TRBJ1-1; d_gene: NA; CDR3nt: TGTGCCAGCAGCCAGGGACGCACGGGTTTTGAAGCTTTCTTT; CDR3aa: CASSQGRTGFEAFF
v_gene: TRBV28; abundance: NA; j_gene: TRBJ2-5; d_gene: TRBD1; CDR3nt: TGTGCCAGCAGTTGGCTGACAGGGAACCCAGAGACCCAGTACTTC; CDR3aa: CASSWLTGNPETQYF
v_gene: TRBV4-3; abundance: NA; j_gene: TRBJ1-2; d_gene: NA; CDR3nt: TGCGCCAGCAGCCAAGAGCTCGCCAGGGATGGATGGGGCTACACCTTC; CDR3aa: CASSQELARDGWGYTF
v_gene: TRBV11-2; abundance: few; j_gene: TRBJ2-1; d_gene: NA; CDR3nt: TGTGCCAGCAGCTTAGGTCCCCGTTATGAGCAGTTCTTC; CDR3aa: CASSLGPRYEQFF
v_gene: TRBV12-3/TRBV12-4; abundance: many; j_gene: TRBJ1-1; d_gene: NA; CDR3nt: TGTGCCAGCAGCTTAGGGAGGAACACTGAAGCTTTCTTT; CDR3aa: CASSLGRNTEAFF
v_gene: TRBV10-2; abundance: few; j_gene: TRBJ2-7; d_gene: NA; CDR3nt: TGCGCCAGCAGTGCCCCCCGTTTGGGTTACGAGCAGTACTTC; CDR3aa: CASSAPRLGYEQYF
v_gene: TRBV20-1; abundance: NA; j_gene: TRBJ2-7; d_gene: NA; CDR3nt: TGCAGTGCTGTCCGGGACACCACCTACGAGCAGTACTTC; CDR3aa: CSAVRDTTYEQYF
v_gene: TRBV7-2; abundance: many; j_gene: TRBJ2-1; d_gene: NA; CDR3nt: TGTGCCAGCAGCTTATTGGGCCTAACGACTTACAATGAGCAGTTCTTC; CDR3aa: CASSLLGLTTYNEQFF
v_gene: TRBV6-2/TRBV6-3; abundance: NA; j_gene: TRBJ2-5; d_gene: TRBD2; CDR3nt: TGTGCCAGCGCGGCTAGCGGCGGGTCGGGCCAAGAGACCCAGTACTTC; CDR3aa: CASAASGGSGQETQYF
v_gene: TRBV6-5; abundance: NA; j_gene: TRBJ1-3; d_gene: NA; CDR3nt: TGTGCCAGCAGCCGCGCATCTGACAAAAGCTCTGGAAACACCATATATTTT; CDR3aa: CASSRASDKSSGNTIYF
v_gene: TRBV7-8; abundance: many; j_gene: TRBJ2-1; d_gene: NA; CDR3nt: TGTGCCAGCAGCTTTCGGGGGGCCTCCTACAATGAGCAGTTCTTC; CDR3aa: CASSFRGASYNEQFF
v_gene: TRBV7-3; abundance: few; j_gene: TRBJ2-5; d_gene: NA; CDR3nt: TGTGCCAGCAGCGCGGTGGACCGGGGGACCCAAGAGACCCAGTACTTC; CDR3aa: CASSAVDRGTQETQYF
v_gene: TRBV20-1; abundance: NA; j_gene: TRBJ2-3; d_gene: TRBD2; CDR3nt: TGCAGTGCTACGAACCCGGGACTAGCGGGGATTATCTTAGCAGATACGCAGTATTTT; CDR3aa: CSATNPGLAGIILADTQYF
v_gene: TRBV29-1; abundance: NA; j_gene: TRBJ2-6; d_gene: TRBD1; CDR3nt: TGCAGCGCGGCGACAGGGGCTGGGGCCAACGTCCTGACTTTC; CDR3aa: CSAATGAGANVLTF
v_gene: TRBV5-1; abundance: NA; j_gene: TRBJ1-1; d_gene: NA; CDR3nt: TGCGCCAGCAGCATAACTCGGGACACTGAAGCTTTCTTT; CDR3aa: CASSITRDTEAFF
v_gene: TRBV11-1; abundance: NA; j_gene: TRBJ2-6; d_gene: NA; CDR3nt: TGTGCCAGCAAGACCGGGACGGTGACCTCTGGGGCCAACGTCCTGACTTTC; CDR3aa: CASKTGTVTSGANVLTF
v_gene: TRBV7-2; abundance: few; j_gene: TRBJ1-1; d_gene: NA; CDR3nt: TGTGCCAGCAGCTTATCGGGGGTGAACACTGAAGCTTTCTTT; CDR3aa: CASSLSGVNTEAFF
v_gene: TRBV7-8; abundance: many; j_gene: TRBJ2-1; d_gene: NA; CDR3nt: TGTGCCAGCAGCTTAGCCAGGGGGGATGAGCAGTTCTTC; CDR3aa: CASSLARGDEQFF
v_gene: TRBV5-1; abundance: few; j_gene: TRBJ1-1; d_gene: TRBD1; CDR3nt: TGCGCCAGCAGCTCCGTCAACACAGGGGGCACTGAAGCTTTCTTT; CDR3aa: CASSSVNTGGTEAFF
v_gene: TRBV7-9; abundance: NA; j_gene: TRBJ1-2; d_gene: NA; CDR3nt: TGTGCCGGCTCGCCGACAGACTATGGCTACACCTTC; CDR3aa: CAGSPTDYGYTF
v_gene: TRBV2; abundance: few; j_gene: TRBJ1-5; d_gene: NA; CDR3nt: TGTGCCAGCAGTGACCGGGGGGGAGGCCAGCCCCAGCATTTT; CDR3aa: CASSDRGGGQPQHF
v_gene: TRBV20-1; abundance: few; j_gene: TRBJ2-3; d_gene: TRBD2; CDR3nt: TGCAGTGCCGTCACAGTTGGACTAGCGGGTAAAGATACGCAGTATTTT; CDR3aa: CSAVTVGLAGKDTQYF
v_gene: TRBV6-5; abundance: few; j_gene: TRBJ2-1; d_gene: TRBD1; CDR3nt: TGTGCCAGCAGCGACGGGACAGGGAGGAATGAGCAGTTCTTC; CDR3aa: CASSDGTGRNEQFF
v_gene: TRBV28; abundance: NA; j_gene: TRBJ2-1; d_gene: NA; CDR3nt: TGTGCCAGCAGCTTCTTGGCCTATGAGCAGTTCTTC; CDR3aa: CASSFLAYEQFF
v_gene: TRBV20-1; abundance: NA; j_gene: TRBJ2-5; d_gene: TRBD1; CDR3nt: TGCAGTGCCCCCCGGACAGGGTGGTCGTCGGAGACCCAGTACTTC; CDR3aa: CSAPRTGWSSETQYF
v_gene: TRBV4-2; abundance: NA; j_gene: TRBJ2-1; d_gene: NA; CDR3nt: TGTGCCAGCAGCCAAGCAGATAACGGGGCGAATGAGCAGTTCTTC; CDR3aa: CASSQADNGANEQFF
v_gene: TRBV5-1; abundance: many; j_gene: TRBJ2-7; d_gene: NA; CDR3nt: TGCGCCAGCAGCTTGGAGGGAACCTACGAGCAGTACTTC; CDR3aa: CASSLEGTYEQYF
v_gene: TRBV5-1; abundance: NA; j_gene: TRBJ2-5; d_gene: NA; CDR3nt: TGCGCCAGCAGCTTAGAGGGGATCCAAGAGACCCAGTACTTC; CDR3aa: CASSLEGIQETQYF
v_gene: TRBV5-1; abundance: NA; j_gene: TRBJ2-3; d_gene: NA; CDR3nt: TGCGCCAGCAGCTTGGGGGGGCCCCGCACAGATACGCAGTATTTT; CDR3aa: CASSLGGPRTDTQYF
v_gene: TRBV20-1; abundance: few; j_gene: TRBJ1-1; d_gene: NA; CDR3nt: TGCAGTGCTAGGGCCAGGGTGAACACTGAAGCTTTCTTT; CDR3aa: CSARARVNTEAFF
v_gene: TRBV7-3; abundance: few; j_gene: TRBJ2-5; d_gene: TRBD2; CDR3nt: TGTGCCAGCAGCTCAGGGACTAAAGAGACCCAGTACTTC; CDR3aa: CASSSGTKETQYF
v_gene: TRBV11-2; abundance: NA; j_gene: TRBJ2-5; d_gene: TRBD2; CDR3nt: TGTGCCAGCAGCTTATCGCCTAGCGGCCAAGAGACCCAGTACTTC; CDR3aa: CASSLSPSGQETQYF
v_gene: TRBV7-2; abundance: few; j_gene: TRBJ2-7; d_gene: TRBD2; CDR3nt: TGTGCCAGCAGCTTGGCGGGGGACTACGAGCAGTACTTC; CDR3aa: CASSLAGDYEQYF
v_gene: TRBV20-1; abundance: NA; j_gene: TRBJ1-2; d_gene: TRBD1; CDR3nt: TGCAGTTGTGCGCACAGGGGGCGTCCGTATGGCTACACCTTC; CDR3aa: CSCAHRGRPYGYTF
v_gene: TRBV25-1; abundance: NA; j_gene: TRBJ2-5; d_gene: TRBD2; CDR3nt: TGTGCCAGCAGTTCTGGGGGACTAGCGGGGGGGCCGAGTGGCGAGACCCAGTACTTC; CDR3aa: CASSSGGLAGGPSGETQYF
v_gene: TRBV7-2; abundance: NA; j_gene: TRBJ1-1; d_gene: NA; CDR3nt: TGTGCCAGCAGCTTAGGGGTCGAACTCGGAGCTTTCTTT; CDR3aa: CASSLGVELGAFF
v_gene: TRBV4-3; abundance: many; j_gene: TRBJ1-2; d_gene: NA; CDR3nt: NA; CDR3aa: CASSPLVGAGTTF
v_gene: TRBV29-1; abundance: few; j_gene: TRBJ2-3; d_gene: TRBD1; CDR3nt: TGCAGCGTTGGACCTGACAGGGCGAATACGCAGTATTTT; CDR3aa: CSVGPDRANTQYF
v_gene: TRBV5-1; abundance: few; j_gene: TRBJ1-4; d_gene: NA; CDR3nt: TGCGCCAGCAGCTTGGATGCCACAACTAATGAAAAACTGTTTTTT; CDR3aa: CASSLDATTNEKLFF
v_gene: TRBV4-1; abundance: many; j_gene: TRBJ2-3; d_gene: TRBD1; CDR3nt: TGCGCCAGCAGCCAAGATAAAGGACAGGGAGTACCAGATACGCAGTATTTT; CDR3aa: CASSQDKGQGVPDTQYF
v_gene: TRBV5-1; abundance: NA; j_gene: TRBJ2-2; d_gene: TRBD1; CDR3nt: TGCGCCAGCAGCTCGACAGGGGCAGGGACCGGGGAGCTGTTTTTT; CDR3aa: CASSSTGAGTGELFF
v_gene: TRBV28; abundance: NA; j_gene: TRBJ2-3; d_gene: NA; CDR3nt: TGTGCCAGCAAGTCGGCGGGGGCGCTCACAGATACGCAGTATTTT; CDR3aa: CASKSAGALTDTQYF
v_gene: TRBV7-6; abundance: many; j_gene: TRBJ2-3; d_gene: NA; CDR3nt: TGTGCCAGCAGCTACACTAGCACAGATACGCAGTATTTT; CDR3aa: CASSYTSTDTQYF
v_gene: TRBV18; abundance: NA; j_gene: TRBJ1-5; d_gene: TRBD1; CDR3nt: TGTGCCAGCTCACCCGGAGGGGGCGAGCCCCAGCATTTT; CDR3aa: CASSPGGGEPQHF
v_gene: TRBV6-2/TRBV6-3; abundance: NA; j_gene: TRBJ2-2; d_gene: NA; CDR3nt: TGTGCCAGCAGTTACTCGCCGGGGAGGCAAAAGGTCACCGGGGAGCTGTTTTTT; CDR3aa: CASSYSPGRQKVTGELFF
v_gene: TRBV4-3; abundance: NA; j_gene: TRBJ2-4; d_gene: TRBD2; CDR3nt: TGCGCCAGCAGCCAGGGTAGCGGCCTCGGGAGGGACATTCAGTACTTC; CDR3aa: CASSQGSGLGRDIQYF
v_gene: TRBV5-1; abundance: NA; j_gene: TRBJ2-5; d_gene: NA; CDR3nt: TGCGCCAGCAGCTTGACAGGGTCAAGGGAGACCCAGTACTTC; CDR3aa: CASSLTGSRETQYF
v_gene: TRBV12-3/TRBV12-4; abundance: NA; j_gene: TRBJ2-2; d_gene: NA; CDR3nt: TGTGCCAGCACCCCCCGAGGGTCCGGGCCCGGGGAGCTGTTTTTT; CDR3aa: CASTPRGSGPGELFF
v_gene: TRBV3-1; abundance: few; j_gene: TRBJ2-2; d_gene: NA; CDR3nt: TGTGCCAGCAGCCCCCCCGCGGAGCGGACGAACACCGGGGAGCTGTTTTTT; CDR3aa: CASSPPAERTNTGELFF
v_gene: TRBV7-9; abundance: NA; j_gene: TRBJ1-2; d_gene: NA; CDR3nt: TGTGCCAGCAGCTTAGGTGTGGATGGCTACACCTTC; CDR3aa: CASSLGVDGYTF
v_gene: TRBV18; abundance: few; j_gene: TRBJ2-1; d_gene: NA; CDR3nt: TGTGCCAGCTCACACCCTTCGGACCCGGATGGGGAACAGTTCTTC; CDR3aa: CASSHPSDPDGEQFF
v_gene: TRBV6-1; abundance: NA; j_gene: TRBJ2-4; d_gene: NA; CDR3nt: TGTGCCAGCAGGAGTGGGGGTGGTGCCATTCAGTACTTC; CDR3aa: CASRSGGGAIQYF